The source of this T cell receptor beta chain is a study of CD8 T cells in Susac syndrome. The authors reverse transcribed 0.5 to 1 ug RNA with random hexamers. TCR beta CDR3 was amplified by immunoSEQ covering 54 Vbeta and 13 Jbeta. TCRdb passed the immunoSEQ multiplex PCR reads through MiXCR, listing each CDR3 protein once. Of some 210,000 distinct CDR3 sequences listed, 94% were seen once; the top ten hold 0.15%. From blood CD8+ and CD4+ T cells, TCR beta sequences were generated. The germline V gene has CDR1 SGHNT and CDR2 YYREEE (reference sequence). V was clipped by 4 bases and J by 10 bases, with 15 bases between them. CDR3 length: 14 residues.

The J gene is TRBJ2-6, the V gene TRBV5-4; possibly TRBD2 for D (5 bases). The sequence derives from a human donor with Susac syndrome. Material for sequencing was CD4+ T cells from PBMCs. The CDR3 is CASSPPGNQNVLTF. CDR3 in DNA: TGTGCCAGCAGCCCCCCGGGGAACCAGAACGTCCTGACTTTC.